This T cell receptor (beta chain) was profiled in a study of cytomegalovirus exposure and HLA in healthy donors. The study ran its PCR with 60 Vbeta and 13 Jbeta primers. The table came from immunoSEQ multiplex PCR; TCRdb's copy has only in-frame clones and leaves some out. The sample carries about 150,000 clones, about 76% recorded once. Findings and limits, study-wide: A later analysis, which compared TCR beta chains of equal frequency, found the HLA-associated ones more clonally expanded. The study carried out a later analysis of TCR beta sequences. It associated under 20,000 of them with specific HLA alleles at a false discovery rate of 0.05.

With regard to this clone: The antigen remains unidentified.

Germline V gene lookup returns CDR1 MNHNY and CDR2 SVGAGI (reference sequence). CDR3 length equals 12 residues. V lost 11 bases to trimming and J lost 5 bases, with 15 bases between them. V gene TRBV6-6 combines with J gene TRBJ2-5; no definite D call. The sequence was collected from a human donor in good health. The sample taken for sequencing was PBMCs. The CDR3 DNA reads as TGTGCCGCTCGGTCCGACGGGGAGACCCAGTACTTC. It is translated as CAARSDGETQYF.